This T cell receptor (beta chain) is from a study of blood T cell repertoires in COVID-19. The repertoire was sequenced with immunoSEQ multiplex PCR; TCRdb's copy has only in-frame clones and lacks some. The sample has tens of thousands of clones; 91% are singletons. The CDR3 is 18 amino acids. J was trimmed by 1 base and V by 4 bases; bases with no gene match: 8. Germline CDR1 and CDR2: LNHDA and SQIVND (reference sequence). Sequencing was done on a sample of peripheral blood. V and J are TRBV19 and TRBJ2-6; 9 bases are shared with TRBD1. The origin of this receptor is a human donor in a cohort sampled during active COVID-19. The CDR3 region is CASSTRLGQGSGANVLTF. In DNA form, the CDR3 reads TGTGCCAGTAGTACACGTCTGGGACAGGGATCTGGGGCCAACGTCCTGACTTTC. The full variable domain, rest sourced from reference TRBV19 and TRBJ2-6, is DGGITQSPKYLFRKEGQNVTLSCEQNLNHDAMYWYRQDPGQGLRLIYYSQIVNDFQKGDIAEGYSVSREKKESFPLTVTSAQKNPTAFYLCASSTRLGQGSGANVLTFGAGSRLTVL.